This T cell receptor beta chain was recovered during a study of blood T cell repertoires in COVID-19 (dated by TCRdb to 2020 to 2021). At the level of the whole study: Collaborator samples came from the United States, Italy and Spain and covered acute and convalescent phases of COVID-19. HLA class I and class II types, where available, came from metadata supplied by the sample provider rather than from assay-based typing. The dataset comprised deeply sampled blood TCRbeta repertoires from subjects exposed to, actively infected with, or recovered from COVID-19. The material from the prospective study consisted of cDNA or gDNA derived from T cells, B-cell-depleted T cells, or PBMCs. The samples were drawn from the first 160 participants of the ongoing ImmuneRACE study and from more than 1,000 subjects provided by 6 global collaborators. The repertoires were made available in a free public database intended to serve as a resource for research on the immune response to SARS-CoV-2. Nearly every sample came with metadata listing a de-identified subject ID, COVID-19 status, age in years and sex. Beyond this particular receptor, the publication reports: Clinical and demographic metadata were provided uncurated, with the amount varying by source and participant.

Participants in the prospective study were aged roughly 18 to 95 years, lived in 24 United States geographic areas, and enrolled through a virtual design. In the prospective study, participants were assigned to cohorts based on the clinical history participants reported in a screening survey and a study questionnaire. ImmuneRACE Cohort 3 recovered participants were defined by two consecutive negative NP/OP PCR tests, healthcare professional clearance, or symptom resolution. In the prospective study, whole blood, serum and a nasopharyngeal or oropharyngeal swab were collected from each participant by mobile phlebotomists. Over an approximately 2-month period, participants in the prospective study had the option of providing additional blood draws and questionnaires. Prospective study blood samples were shipped either frozen or at room temperature before DNA extraction. A note on this clone: This receptor's antigen is unknown. No qualities accompany the bases; no much larger clone lies one base away.

At the junction V is shortened by 2 bases and J by 3 bases, with 8 bases in between. CDR1 MRHNA and CDR2 SNTAGT are derived from the germline V gene. Reading from cysteine to phenylalanine, the CDR3 counts 13 amino acids. Here the CDR3 DNA is all that survives: 39 bases in frame from base 1. TCRbeta CDR3 regions were amplified from genomic DNA by means of the immunoSEQ Assay, a bias-controlled multiplex PCR. Under the source paper's analysis protocol: The number of nucleated cells in each sample was estimated by amplification of reference gene primers within the assay. To quantify the absolute abundance of each unique TCRbeta CDR3 rearrangement, sequence reads were collapsed and filtered. For each sample, productive Simpson clonality was calculated as the square root of Simpson's diversity index across productive rearrangements. The clones in this table, taken by TCRdb from immuneACCESS, are in-frame only. Not every clone is retained; where verified, under half of the shortfall comes from an unresolved V gene, and the cause of the rest is unknown. V and J calls and clone size are copied from that table; D and trimming were computed from the DNA. Here the sample has 100,000 to 150,000 clones; around 83% occur a single time. About 4% of the sample rests with the top ten.

This clonotype originated in a woman in her 30s who had recovered from COVID-19. Recombination connected TRBV6-4 to TRBJ2-7, with no D gene named confidently. Sequencing used PBMCs or T cells enriched from blood (not recorded which). The encoded CDR3 is CASSDPPIYEQYF. The DNA is TGTGCCAGCAGTGACCCCCCTATCTACGAGCAGTACTTC.